These 12 T cell receptor beta chains were all obtained from the same sample, sequenced in a study of cytotoxic CD8 clonotypes in ibrutinib-treated CLL. Profiled with immunoSEQ multiplex PCR; TCRdb holds only in-frame clones, not every one. The table has about 68,000 clones, around 81% seen once. The specimen comprised PBMCs, sampled at disease progression, from a patient treated with ibrutinib. These receptors were collected from a human donor with chronic lymphocytic leukemia.

The chain uses TRBV27 and TRBJ1-1; D call uncertain. The germline V and J ends were trimmed by 5 bases and 7 bases, with 11 bases remaining between them. From germline, CDR1 is MNHEY and CDR2 SMNVEV (reference sequence). The CDR3 totals 12 residues. The CDR3 here is CASSPKRGEAFF. Written as DNA, the CDR3 is TGTGCCAGCAGTCCCAAACGCGGTGAAGCTTTCTTT.

J is TRBJ1-2 and V is TRBV5-1; D possibly corresponds to TRBD1 (5 bases). Trimming left V 5 bases short and J 5 bases short, with 16 bases between. CDR1 is SGHRS and CDR2 is YFSETQ in the germline V gene. The CDR3 runs 14 residues. The CDR3 sequence: CASSYQGSRYGYTF. The CDR3, as DNA: TGCGCCAGCAGTTATCAGGGCTCTAGATATGGCTACACCTTC.

This chain connects TRBV5-4 to TRBJ1-2, with 7 nucleotides matching TRBD1. Germline loops: CDR1 SGHNT, CDR2 YYREEE (reference sequence). V lost 2 bases, J lost 1 base, and 11 bases stayed unmatched. The CDR3 has 17 amino acids. The chain's CDR3 is CASSFPGTANINYGYTF. The CDR3 region has the DNA TGTGCCAGCAGCTTCCCGGGGACAGCCAATATTAACTATGGCTACACCTTC.

The chain carries TRBV5-6 and TRBJ2-7, with TRBD1 as a possible D gene (6 bases). The CDR3 is 16 residues long. Germline loops: CDR1 SGHDT, CDR2 YYEEEE. V lost 1 base and J lost 2, with 16 bases in between. The chain's CDR3 is CASSLWSWGPPYEQYF. CDR3 in DNA: TGTGCCAGCAGCTTGTGGTCTTGGGGGCCACCCTACGAGCAGTACTTC.

This rearrangement joins TRBV5-1 to TRBJ1-4, with D hard to call. The CDR3 is 14 residues long. Germline CDR1 is SGHRS and CDR2 is YFSETQ. With 5 bases removed from V and 7 bases from J, the gap between germline ends came to 15 bases. The CDR3 DNA sequence: TGCGCCAGCAGATCCGACCCTGTCGGTGAAAAACTGTTTTTT. This encodes CASRSDPVGEKLFF. Complete variable domain (other parts from reference TRBV5-1 and TRBJ1-4): KAGVTQTPRYLIKTRGQQVTLSCSPISGHRSVSWYQQTPGQGLQFLFEYFSETQRNKGNFPGRFSGRQFSNSRSEMNVSTLELGDSALYLCASRSDPVGEKLFFGSGTQLSVL.

V gene TRBV21-1 combines with J gene TRBJ1-2; TRBD1, as called in the table, went unchecked against the DNA. TRBV21-1 is classified as a pseudogene. The CDR3 consists of 18 residues. CDR3 residues: CASSKAPPDREVSYGYTF. The CDR3 nucleotides are TGTGCCAGCAGCAAAGCCCCCCCTGACAGGGAGGTAAGCTATGGCTACACCTTC.

The V gene is TRBV27, the J gene TRBJ1-4; D is uncertain. The CDR3 spans 14 residues. V lost 5 bases and J 7 bases, leaving 14 bases between the germline ends. The germline V gene encodes CDR1 MNHEY and CDR2 SMNVEV (reference sequence). The CDR3 DNA reads as TGTGCCAGCAGTCCGCGGATCTATAGTGAAAAACTGTTTTTT. Its protein is CASSPRIYSEKLFF.

This clone came up once. J is TRBJ1-2 and V is TRBV5-1; D is undetermined. The CDR3 extends over 13 amino acids. Germline CDR1 SGHRS, CDR2 YFSETQ. V lost 1 base, J lost 0 bases, and 4 bases lay in between. The CDR3 loop reads CASSLTTNYGYTF. The CDR3 DNA follows: TGCGCCAGCAGCTTGACGACTAACTATGGCTACACCTTC.

This clone is a singleton in its sample. This chain uses TRBV6-5 with TRBJ2-1; TRBD1 matches at 7 bases. The V gene end was trimmed by 6 bases and the J gene end by 3 bases; junction bases not matched to a gene: 5. CDR3 length: 14 amino acids. Germline CDR1 MNHEY, CDR2 SVGAGI. Here the CDR3 DNA reads TGTGCCAGCAGACCTGACAGGGACTACAATGAGCAGTTCTTC. Its translation: CASRPDRDYNEQFF.

The chain combines TRBV6-5 with TRBJ2-7; 14 bases fit TRBD2. Germline assignment: CDR1 MNHEY and CDR2 SVGAGI. The CDR3 totals 15 residues. V trimming: 1 base; J trimming: 6 bases; junction bases outside the gene matches: 2. The CDR3 spells CASSYWTSGRSEQYF. The CDR3 nucleotides read TGTGCCAGCAGTTACTGGACTAGCGGGAGGTCCGAGCAGTACTTC.

This rearrangement joins TRBV10-3 to TRBJ2-6, with D possibly matching TRBD2 (6 bases). This CDR3 has 14 residues. Germline values: CDR1 ENHRY, CDR2 SYGVKD. Trimming left V 6 bases short and J 1 base short, with 7 bases between. CDR3 amino acids: CAISRESGANVLTF. As DNA, the CDR3 is TGTGCCATCAGCCGGGAGTCTGGGGCCAACGTCCTGACTTTC.

J is TRBJ1-4 and V is TRBV7-2; D unclear. Trimming shortened V by 1 base and J by 7 bases, and 10 bases separated the two germline ends. The CDR3 runs to 14 residues. CDR1 SGHTA and CDR2 FQGNSA come from the germline V gene. This CDR3 reads CASSLGHITEKLFF. CDR3 DNA sequence: TGTGCCAGCAGCTTAGGACACATAACTGAAAAACTGTTTTTT.